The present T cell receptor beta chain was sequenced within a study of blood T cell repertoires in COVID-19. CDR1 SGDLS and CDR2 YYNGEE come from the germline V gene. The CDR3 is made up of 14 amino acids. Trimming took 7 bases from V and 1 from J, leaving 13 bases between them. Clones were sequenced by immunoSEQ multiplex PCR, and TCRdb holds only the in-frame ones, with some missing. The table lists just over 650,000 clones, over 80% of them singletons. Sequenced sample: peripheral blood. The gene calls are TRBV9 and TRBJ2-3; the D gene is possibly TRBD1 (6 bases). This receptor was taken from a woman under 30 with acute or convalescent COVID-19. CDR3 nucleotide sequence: TGTGCCAGCTCGTTAGGGGGAGGCACAGATACGCAGTATTTT. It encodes CASSLGGGTDTQYF.